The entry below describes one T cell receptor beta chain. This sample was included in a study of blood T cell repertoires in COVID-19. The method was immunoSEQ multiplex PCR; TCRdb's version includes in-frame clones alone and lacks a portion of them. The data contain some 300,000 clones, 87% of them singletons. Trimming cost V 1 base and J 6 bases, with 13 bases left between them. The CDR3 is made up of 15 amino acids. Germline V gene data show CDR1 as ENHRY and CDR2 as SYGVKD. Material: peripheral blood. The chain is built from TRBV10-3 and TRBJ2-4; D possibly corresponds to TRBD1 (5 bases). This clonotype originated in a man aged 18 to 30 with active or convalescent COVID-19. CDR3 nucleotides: TGTGCCATCAGTGAGTTGGCTGGAACAGGAAACATTCAGTACTTC. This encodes CAISELAGTGNIQYF.